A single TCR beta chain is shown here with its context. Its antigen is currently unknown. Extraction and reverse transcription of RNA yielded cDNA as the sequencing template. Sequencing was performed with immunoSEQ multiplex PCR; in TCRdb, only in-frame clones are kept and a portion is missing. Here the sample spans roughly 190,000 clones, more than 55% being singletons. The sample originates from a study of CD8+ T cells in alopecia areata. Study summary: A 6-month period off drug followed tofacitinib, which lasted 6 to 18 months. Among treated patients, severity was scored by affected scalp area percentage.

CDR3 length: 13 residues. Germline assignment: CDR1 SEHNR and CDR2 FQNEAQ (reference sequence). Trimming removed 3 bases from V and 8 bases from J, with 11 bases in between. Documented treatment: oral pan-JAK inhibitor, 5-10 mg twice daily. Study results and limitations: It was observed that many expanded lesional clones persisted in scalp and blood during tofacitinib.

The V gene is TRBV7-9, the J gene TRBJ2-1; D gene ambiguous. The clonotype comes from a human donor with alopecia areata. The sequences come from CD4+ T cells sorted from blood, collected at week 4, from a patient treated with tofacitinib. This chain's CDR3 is CASSFTEPHEQFF. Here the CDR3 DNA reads TGTGCCAGCAGCTTTACAGAGCCCCATGAGCAGTTCTTC. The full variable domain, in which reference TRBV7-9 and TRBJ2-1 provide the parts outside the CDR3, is DTGVSQNPRHKITKRGQNVTFRCDPISEHNRLYWYRQTLGQGPEFLTYFQNEAQLEKSRLLSDRFSAERPKGSFSTLEIQRTEQGDSAMYLCASSFTEPHEQFFGPGTRLTVL.